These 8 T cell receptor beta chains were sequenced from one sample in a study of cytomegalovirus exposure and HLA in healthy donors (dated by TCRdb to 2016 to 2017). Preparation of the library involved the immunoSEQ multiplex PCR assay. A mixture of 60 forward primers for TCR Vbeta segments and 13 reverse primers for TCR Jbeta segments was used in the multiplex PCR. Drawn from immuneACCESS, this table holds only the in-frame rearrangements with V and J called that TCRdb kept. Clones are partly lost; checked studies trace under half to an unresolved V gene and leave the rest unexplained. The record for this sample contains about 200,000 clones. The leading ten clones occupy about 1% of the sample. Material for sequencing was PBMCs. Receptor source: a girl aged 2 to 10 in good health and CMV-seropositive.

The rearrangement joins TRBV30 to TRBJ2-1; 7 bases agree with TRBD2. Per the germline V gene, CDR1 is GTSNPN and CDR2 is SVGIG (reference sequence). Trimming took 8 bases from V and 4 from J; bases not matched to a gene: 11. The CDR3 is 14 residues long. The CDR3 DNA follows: TGTGCCGGACGGCTATCTAGCGGTTACAATGAGCAGTTCTTC. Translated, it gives CAGRLSSGYNEQFF.

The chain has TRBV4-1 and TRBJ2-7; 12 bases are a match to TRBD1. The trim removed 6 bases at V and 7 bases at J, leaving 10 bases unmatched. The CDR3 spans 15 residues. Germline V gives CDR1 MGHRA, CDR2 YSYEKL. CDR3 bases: TGCGCCAGCAGTGTCAGGGGACAGGGGGCGGGGGAGCAGTACTTC. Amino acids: CASSVRGQGAGEQYF.

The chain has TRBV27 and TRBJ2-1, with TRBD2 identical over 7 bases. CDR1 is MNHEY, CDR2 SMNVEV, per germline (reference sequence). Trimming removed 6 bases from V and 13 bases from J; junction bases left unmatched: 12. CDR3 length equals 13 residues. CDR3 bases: TGTGCCAGCAGCCTGGGACTATCAGTTAAACAGTTCTTC. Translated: CASSLGLSVKQFF.

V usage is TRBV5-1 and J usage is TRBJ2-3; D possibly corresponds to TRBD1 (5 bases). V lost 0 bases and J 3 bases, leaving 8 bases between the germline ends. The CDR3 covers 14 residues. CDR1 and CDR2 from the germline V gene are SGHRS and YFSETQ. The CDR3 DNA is TGCGCCAGCAGCTTGGACAGGTTTACAGATACGCAGTATTTT. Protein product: CASSLDRFTDTQYF.

The CDR3 nucleotides read TGTGCCAGCAGCGGACAGCCGGGACTAGCGAACGAGCAGTACTTC. Translated, it gives CASSGQPGLANEQYF. This chain links TRBV7-6 with TRBJ2-7; TRBD2 matches 10 bases. This CDR3 is 15 amino acids long. CDR1 and CDR2 (germline): SGHVS, FNYEAQ. After removal of 5 bases from V and 5 bases from J, the junction contained 9 bases not matched to a gene.

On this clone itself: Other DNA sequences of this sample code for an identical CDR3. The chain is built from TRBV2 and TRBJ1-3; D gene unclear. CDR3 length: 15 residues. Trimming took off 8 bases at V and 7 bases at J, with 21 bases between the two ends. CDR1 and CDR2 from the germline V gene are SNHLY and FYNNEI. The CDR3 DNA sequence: TGTGCCAGCGAGACCTTCGGGATTCTAGCGAACACCATATATTTT. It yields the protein CASETFGILANTIYF.

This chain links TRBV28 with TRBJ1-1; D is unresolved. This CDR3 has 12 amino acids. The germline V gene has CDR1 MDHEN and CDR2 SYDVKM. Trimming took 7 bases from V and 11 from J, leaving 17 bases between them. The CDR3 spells CASTLNPGGAFF. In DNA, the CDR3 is TGTGCCAGCACCCTCAACCCCGGAGGGGCTTTCTTT.

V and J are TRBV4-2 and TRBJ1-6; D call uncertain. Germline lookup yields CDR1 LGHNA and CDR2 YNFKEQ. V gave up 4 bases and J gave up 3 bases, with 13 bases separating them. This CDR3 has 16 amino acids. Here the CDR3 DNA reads TGTGCCAGCAGCCCCAATAGACTAGACTATAATTCACCCCTCCACTTT. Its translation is CASSPNRLDYNSPLHF.